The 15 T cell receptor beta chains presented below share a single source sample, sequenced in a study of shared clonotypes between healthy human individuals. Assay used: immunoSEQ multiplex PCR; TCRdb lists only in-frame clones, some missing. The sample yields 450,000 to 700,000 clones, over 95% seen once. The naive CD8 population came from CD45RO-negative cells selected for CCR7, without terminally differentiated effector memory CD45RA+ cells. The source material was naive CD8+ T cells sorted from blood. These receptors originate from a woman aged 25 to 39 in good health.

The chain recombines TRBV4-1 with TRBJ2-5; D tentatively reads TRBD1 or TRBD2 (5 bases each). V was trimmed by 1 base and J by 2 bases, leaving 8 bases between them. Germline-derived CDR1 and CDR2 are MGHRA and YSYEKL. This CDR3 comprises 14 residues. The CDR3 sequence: CASSQAGPQETQYF. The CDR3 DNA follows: TGCGCCAGCAGCCAAGCGGGACCACAAGAGACCCAGTACTTC.

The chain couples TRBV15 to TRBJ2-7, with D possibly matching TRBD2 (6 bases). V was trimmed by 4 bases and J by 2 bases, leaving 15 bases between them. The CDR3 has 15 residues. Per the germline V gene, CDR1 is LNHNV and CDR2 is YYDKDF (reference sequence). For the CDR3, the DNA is TGTGCCACCAGCAAGACTCGGGAGTACCCCTACGAGCAGTACTTC. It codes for CATSKTREYPYEQYF.

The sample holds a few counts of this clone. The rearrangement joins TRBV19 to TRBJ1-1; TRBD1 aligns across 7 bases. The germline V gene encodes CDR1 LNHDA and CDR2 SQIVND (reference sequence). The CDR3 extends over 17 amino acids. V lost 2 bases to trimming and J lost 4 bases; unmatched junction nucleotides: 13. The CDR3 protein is CASSIPGRGRGFTEAFF. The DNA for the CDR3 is TGTGCCAGTAGTATACCGGGTAGGGGGCGAGGGTTCACTGAAGCTTTCTTT.

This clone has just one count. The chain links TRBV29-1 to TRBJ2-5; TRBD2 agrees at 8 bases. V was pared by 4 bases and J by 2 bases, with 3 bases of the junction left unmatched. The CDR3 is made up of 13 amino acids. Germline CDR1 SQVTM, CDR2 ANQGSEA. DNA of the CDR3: TGCAGCGTTGTCGGGAGGGGGCAAGAGACCCAGTACTTC. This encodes CSVVGRGQETQYF.

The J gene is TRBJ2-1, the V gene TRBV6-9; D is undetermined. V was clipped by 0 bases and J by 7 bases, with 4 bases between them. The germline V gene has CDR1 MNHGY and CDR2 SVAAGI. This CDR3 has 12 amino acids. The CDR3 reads CASSYSQNEQFF. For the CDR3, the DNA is TGTGCCAGCAGTTATTCTCAGAATGAGCAGTTCTTC.

The CDR3: CASSQEYASRDEQYF. The CDR3 DNA reads as TGTGCCAGCAGCCAAGAGTACGCCTCACGAGACGAGCAGTACTTC. J is TRBJ2-7 and V is TRBV4-2; no definite D call. Germline assignment: CDR1 LGHNA and CDR2 YNFKEQ. The CDR3 has 15 amino acids. V shed 0 bases and J shed 5 bases, with 14 bases lying between them.

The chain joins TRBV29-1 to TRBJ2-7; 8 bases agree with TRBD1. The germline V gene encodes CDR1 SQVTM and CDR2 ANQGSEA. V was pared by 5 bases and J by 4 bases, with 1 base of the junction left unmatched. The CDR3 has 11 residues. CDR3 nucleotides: TGCAGCGTTTGGACAGGGTACGAGCAGTACTTC. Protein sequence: CSVWTGYEQYF.

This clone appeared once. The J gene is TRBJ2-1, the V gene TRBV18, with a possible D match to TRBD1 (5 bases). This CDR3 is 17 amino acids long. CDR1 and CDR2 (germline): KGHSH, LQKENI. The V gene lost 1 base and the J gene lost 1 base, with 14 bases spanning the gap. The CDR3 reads CASSPRSVRASYNEQFF. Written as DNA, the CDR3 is TGTGCCAGCTCACCACGTTCGGTCAGGGCGTCCTACAATGAGCAGTTCTTC.

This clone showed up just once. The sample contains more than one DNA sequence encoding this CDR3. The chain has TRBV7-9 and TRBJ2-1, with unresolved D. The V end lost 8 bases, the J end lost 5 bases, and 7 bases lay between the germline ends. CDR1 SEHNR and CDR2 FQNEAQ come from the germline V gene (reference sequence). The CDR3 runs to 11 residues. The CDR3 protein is CASSSDNEQFF. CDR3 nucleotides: TGTGCCAGCTCTTCGGACAATGAGCAGTTCTTC.

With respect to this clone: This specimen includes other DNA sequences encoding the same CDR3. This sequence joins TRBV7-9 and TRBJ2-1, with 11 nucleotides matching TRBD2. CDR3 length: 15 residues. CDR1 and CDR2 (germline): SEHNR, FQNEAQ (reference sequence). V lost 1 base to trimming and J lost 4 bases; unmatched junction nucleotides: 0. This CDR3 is CASSLGTSGYNEQFF. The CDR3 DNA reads TGTGCCAGCAGCTTAGGGACTAGCGGGTACAATGAGCAGTTCTTC.

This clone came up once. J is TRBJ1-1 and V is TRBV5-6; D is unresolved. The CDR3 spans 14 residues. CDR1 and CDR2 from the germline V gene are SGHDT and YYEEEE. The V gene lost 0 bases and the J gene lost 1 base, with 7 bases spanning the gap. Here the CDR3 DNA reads TGTGCCAGCAGCTTGGTAGAGGGGAACACTGAAGCTTTCTTT. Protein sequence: CASSLVEGNTEAFF.

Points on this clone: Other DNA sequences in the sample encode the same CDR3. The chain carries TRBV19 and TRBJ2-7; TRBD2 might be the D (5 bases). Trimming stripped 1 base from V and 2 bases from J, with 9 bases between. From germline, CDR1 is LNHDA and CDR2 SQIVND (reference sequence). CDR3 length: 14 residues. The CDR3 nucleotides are TGTGCCAGTAGTATAGGAACGGGAACCTACGAGCAGTACTTC. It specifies CASSIGTGTYEQYF. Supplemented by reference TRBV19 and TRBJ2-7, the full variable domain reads DGGITQSPKYLFRKEGQNVTLSCEQNLNHDAMYWYRQDPGQGLRLIYYSQIVNDFQKGDIAEGYSVSREKKESFPLTVTSAQKNPTAFYLCASSIGTGTYEQYFGPGTRLTVT.

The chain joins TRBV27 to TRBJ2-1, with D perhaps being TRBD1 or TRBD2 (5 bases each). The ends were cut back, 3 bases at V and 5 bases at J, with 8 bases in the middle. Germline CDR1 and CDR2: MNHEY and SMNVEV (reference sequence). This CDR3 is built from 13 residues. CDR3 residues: CASSLVGHNEQFF. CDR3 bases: TGTGCCAGCAGTTTGGTGGGACACAATGAGCAGTTCTTC.

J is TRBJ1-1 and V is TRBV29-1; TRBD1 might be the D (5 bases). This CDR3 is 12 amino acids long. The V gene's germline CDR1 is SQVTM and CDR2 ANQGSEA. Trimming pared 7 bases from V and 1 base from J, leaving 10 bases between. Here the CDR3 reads CSGQGENTEAFF. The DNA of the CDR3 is TGCAGCGGCCAAGGGGAGAACACTGAAGCTTTCTTT.

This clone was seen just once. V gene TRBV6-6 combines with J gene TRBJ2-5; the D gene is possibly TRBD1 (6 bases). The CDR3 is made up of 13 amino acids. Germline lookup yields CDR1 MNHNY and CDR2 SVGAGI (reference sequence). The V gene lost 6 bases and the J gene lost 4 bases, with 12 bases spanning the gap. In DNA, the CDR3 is TGTGCCAGCAGAACCCAGGGGCCAGAGACCCAGTACTTC. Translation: CASRTQGPETQYF.